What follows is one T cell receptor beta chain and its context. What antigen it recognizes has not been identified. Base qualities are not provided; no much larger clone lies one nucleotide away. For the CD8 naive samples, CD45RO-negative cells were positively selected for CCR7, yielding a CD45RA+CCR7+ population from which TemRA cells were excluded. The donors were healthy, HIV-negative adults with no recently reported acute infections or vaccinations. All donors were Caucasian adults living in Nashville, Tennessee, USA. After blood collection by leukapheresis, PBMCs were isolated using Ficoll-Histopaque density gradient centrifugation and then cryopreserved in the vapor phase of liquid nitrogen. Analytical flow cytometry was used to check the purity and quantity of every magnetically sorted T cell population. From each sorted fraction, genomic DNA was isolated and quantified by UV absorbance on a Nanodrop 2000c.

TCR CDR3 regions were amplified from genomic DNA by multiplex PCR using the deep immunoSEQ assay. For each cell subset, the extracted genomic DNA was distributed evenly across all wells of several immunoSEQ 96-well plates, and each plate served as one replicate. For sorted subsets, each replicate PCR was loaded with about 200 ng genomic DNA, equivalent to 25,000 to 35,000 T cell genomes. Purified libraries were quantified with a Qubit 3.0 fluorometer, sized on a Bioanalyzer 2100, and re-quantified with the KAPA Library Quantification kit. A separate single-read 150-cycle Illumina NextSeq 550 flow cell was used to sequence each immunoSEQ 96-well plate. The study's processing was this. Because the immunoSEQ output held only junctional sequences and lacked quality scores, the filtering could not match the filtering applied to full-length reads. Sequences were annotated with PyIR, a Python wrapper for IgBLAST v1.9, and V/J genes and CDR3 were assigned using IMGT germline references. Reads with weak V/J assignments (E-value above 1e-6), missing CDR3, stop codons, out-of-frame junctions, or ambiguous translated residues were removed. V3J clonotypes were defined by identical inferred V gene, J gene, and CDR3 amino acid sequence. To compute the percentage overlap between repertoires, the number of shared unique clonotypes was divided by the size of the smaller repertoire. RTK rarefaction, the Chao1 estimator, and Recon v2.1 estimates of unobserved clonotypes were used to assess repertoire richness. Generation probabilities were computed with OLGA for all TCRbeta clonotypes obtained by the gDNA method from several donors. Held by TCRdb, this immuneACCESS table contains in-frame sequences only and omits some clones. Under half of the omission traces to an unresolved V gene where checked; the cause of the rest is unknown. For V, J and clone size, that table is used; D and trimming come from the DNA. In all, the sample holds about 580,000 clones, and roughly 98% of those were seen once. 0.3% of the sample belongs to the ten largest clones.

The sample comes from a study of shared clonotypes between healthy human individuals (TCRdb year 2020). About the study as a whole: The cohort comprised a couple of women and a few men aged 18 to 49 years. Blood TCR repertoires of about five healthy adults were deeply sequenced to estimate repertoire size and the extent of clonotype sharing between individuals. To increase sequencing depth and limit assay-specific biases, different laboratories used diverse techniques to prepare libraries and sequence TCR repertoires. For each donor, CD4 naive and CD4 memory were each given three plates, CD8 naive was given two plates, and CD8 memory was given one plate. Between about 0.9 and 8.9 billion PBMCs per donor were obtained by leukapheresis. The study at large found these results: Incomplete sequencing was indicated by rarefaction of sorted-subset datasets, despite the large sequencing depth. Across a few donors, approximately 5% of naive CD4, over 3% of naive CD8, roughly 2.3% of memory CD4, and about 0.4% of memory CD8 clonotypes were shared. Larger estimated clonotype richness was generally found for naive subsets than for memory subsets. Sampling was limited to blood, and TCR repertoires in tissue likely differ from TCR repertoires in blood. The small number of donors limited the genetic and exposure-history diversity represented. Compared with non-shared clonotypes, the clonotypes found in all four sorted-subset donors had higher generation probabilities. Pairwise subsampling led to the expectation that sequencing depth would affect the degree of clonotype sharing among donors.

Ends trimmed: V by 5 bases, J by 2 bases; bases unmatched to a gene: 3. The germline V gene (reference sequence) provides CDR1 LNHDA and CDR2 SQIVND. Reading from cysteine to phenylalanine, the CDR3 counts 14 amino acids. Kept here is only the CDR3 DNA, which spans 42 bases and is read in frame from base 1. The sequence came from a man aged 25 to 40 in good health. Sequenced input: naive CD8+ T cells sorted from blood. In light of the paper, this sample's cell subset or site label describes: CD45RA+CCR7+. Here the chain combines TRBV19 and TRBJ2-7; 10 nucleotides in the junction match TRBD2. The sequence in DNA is TGTGCCAGTAGTGGGCTAGCGGGGGCCTACGAGCAGTACTTC. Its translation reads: CASSGLAGAYEQYF.